This record looks at one T cell receptor (beta chain) sequence and its context. The data derive from a study of blood T cell repertoires in COVID-19. Study-wide context: Samples of COVID-19 (acute and convalescent) were obtained from the United States, Italy and Spain. PBMCs, B-cell-depleted T cells, or T cells were the source of the cDNA or gDNA that made up the material.

Authors' methods: Using reference gene primer amplification, nucleated cell counts were estimated. Only in-frame clones appear in the TCRdb table, and some are missing; sequencing was by immunoSEQ multiplex PCR. That table gives V, J and clone size, and the DNA gave D and trimming. The sample contains roughly 160,000 clones, 90% of which appear only once. The receptor comes from a man between 50 and 59 years old with acute or convalescent COVID-19. The sequencing input was peripheral blood.

CDR3 nucleotides: TGTGCCAGCAGCTCCCCCAGGACAGGGGGCACTGAAGCTTTCTTT. It is translated as CASSSPRTGGTEAFF. V usage is TRBV7-9 and J usage is TRBJ1-1; 10 bases agree with TRBD1. The CDR3 is 15 amino acids. The V gene end was trimmed by 4 bases and the J gene end by 4 bases; junction bases not matched to a gene: 6. Germline CDR1 reads SEHNR; CDR2 reads FQNEAQ (reference sequence).